Each of the 15 T cell receptor beta chains below was sequenced from the same sample in a study of T cells in tumors after PD-1 blockade. Repertoires were generated with immunoSEQ multiplex PCR, while TCRdb's copy carries only in-frame clones and drops some. The table has 45,000 to 60,000 clones, approximately 79% seen once; the top ten hold 8% to 10%. The specimen was PBMCs, collected before anti-PD-1 therapy. All receptors derive from a human donor with advanced basal cell or squamous cell carcinoma (not recorded which).

The rearrangement uses TRBV6-5 and TRBJ2-1; TRBD2 matches at 7 bases. Unmatched junction bases numbered 4, after V lost 2 bases and J lost 0 bases. CDR1 and CDR2 (germline): MNHEY, SVGAGI. CDR3 length equals 16 residues. For the CDR3, the DNA is TGTGCCAGCAGTTACCTGGGCGGGAGCTCCTACAATGAGCAGTTCTTC. Its protein product is CASSYLGGSSYNEQFF.

The chain has TRBV29-1 and TRBJ1-1; 11 nucleotides line up with TRBD1. With 6 bases clipped from V and 0 bases from J, the junction kept 9 bases outside the gene matches. Germline lookup yields CDR1 SQVTM and CDR2 ANQGSEA. This CDR3 region has 16 residues. CDR3 DNA: TGCAGCGTCCAATCATGGGACAGGGGGATGAACACTGAAGCTTTCTTT. Amino acids: CSVQSWDRGMNTEAFF.

The rearrangement links TRBV7-3 to TRBJ1-1; D unresolved. Germline CDR1 reads SGHTA; CDR2 reads FQGTGA. V was clipped by 2 bases and J by 1 base, with 5 bases between them. The CDR3 is 13 residues long. The CDR3 sequence: CASSLAENTEAFF. CDR3 nucleotides: TGTGCCAGCAGCTTAGCCGAGAACACTGAAGCTTTCTTT.

V usage is TRBV24-1 and J usage is TRBJ2-3, with D uncertain. This CDR3 is built from 14 residues. The V gene's germline CDR1 is KGHDR and CDR2 SFDVKD. V was clipped by 4 bases and J by 2 bases, with 9 bases between them. The DNA for the CDR3 is TGTGCCACCAGTGACTGGTCCGACACAGATACGCAGTATTTT. Its translation is CATSDWSDTDTQYF.

The chain couples TRBV25-1 to TRBJ1-2; D call uncertain. Germline CDR1 is MGHDK and CDR2 is SYGVNS. The V end lost 5 bases, the J end lost 3 bases, and 13 bases lay between the germline ends. CDR3 length: 14 residues. CDR3 sequence reads: CASSTAGLHYGYTF. Here the CDR3 DNA reads TGTGCCAGCAGTACTGCCGGGCTCCACTATGGCTACACCTTC.

This clone showed up just a few times. The chain is built from TRBV2 and TRBJ1-5; TRBD1 is a possible D gene (6 bases). Between the trimmed V and J ends, which lost 4 bases and 4 bases, there was a span of 14 bases. The CDR3 consists of 15 residues. Germline loops: CDR1 SNHLY, CDR2 FYNNEI. CDR3 coding DNA: TGTGCCAGCAGTGCGGGGGAAAGGGGGAATCAGCCCCAGCATTTT. It translates to CASSAGERGNQPQHF.

V gene TRBV9 combines with J gene TRBJ2-3, with D perhaps TRBD2 (5 bases). The V and J ends lost 1 base and 5 bases respectively, with 8 bases between them. There are 13 residues in the CDR3. Germline assignment: CDR1 SGDLS and CDR2 YYNGEE. In nucleotides, the CDR3 is TGTGCCAGCAGCGTAACCGGGGTAGATACGCAGTATTTT. Encoded protein: CASSVTGVDTQYF.

The chain joins TRBV28 to TRBJ2-7; perhaps TRBD2 as D (6 bases). V lost 6 bases to trimming and J lost 4 bases, with 22 bases between them. From germline, CDR1 is MDHEN and CDR2 SYDVKM. CDR3 length equals 16 residues. The CDR3 loop reads CASSPSGRVAEYEQYF. The CDR3 region has the DNA TGTGCCAGCAGCCCTTCCGGGAGAGTAGCGGAATACGAGCAGTACTTC.

The J gene is TRBJ1-1, the V gene TRBV14, with D unresolved. The CDR3 extends over 11 amino acids. V was pared by 8 bases and J by 8 bases, with 12 bases between. The germline CDR1 and CDR2 sequences are SGHDN and FVKESK. The CDR3 loop reads CASSFGLEAFF. The CDR3 DNA reads TGTGCCAGCTCCTTTGGACTAGAAGCTTTCTTT. Together with reference TRBV14 and TRBJ1-1, the CDR3 gives the full variable domain: EAGVTQFPSHSVIEKGQTVTLRCDPISGHDNLYWYRRVMGKEIKFLLHFVKESKQDESGMPNNRFLAERTGGTYSTLKVQPAELEDSGVYFCASSFGLEAFFGQGTRLTVV.

The CDR3 is CASSLLFGSGYGYTF. For the CDR3, the DNA is TGTGCCAGCAGCTTGCTTTTTGGTTCGGGCTATGGCTACACCTTC. The J gene is TRBJ1-2, the V gene TRBV5-4; D is ambiguous. Trimming took off 1 base at V and 4 bases at J, with 14 bases between the two ends. The CDR3 totals 15 residues. CDR1 and CDR2 from the germline V gene are SGHNT and YYREEE (reference sequence).

This clone was detected a few times. The chain has TRBV4-1 and TRBJ2-7, with 8 bases fitting TRBD2. The CDR3 covers 15 residues. Per the germline V gene, CDR1 is MGHRA and CDR2 is YSYEKL. The J segment lost 3 bases and the V segment lost 1 base, leaving 5 bases of the junction unmatched. The CDR3: CASSQAAGDFYEQYF. The CDR3 region has the DNA TGCGCCAGCAGCCAAGCAGCGGGGGATTTCTACGAGCAGTACTTC.

This clone was seen only once. The chain carries TRBV19 and TRBJ2-7; D tentatively reads TRBD1 or TRBD2 (5 bases each). The CDR3 sequence is 13 residues long. Germline CDR1 and CDR2: LNHDA and SQIVND (reference sequence). Trimming cost V 6 bases and J 0 bases, with 9 bases left between them. The CDR3 bases are TGTGCCAGTAGCCGGGACGGCTCCTACGAGCAGTACTTC. Protein product: CASSRDGSYEQYF. The full variable domain, its missing parts supplied by reference TRBV19 and TRBJ2-7, is DGGITQSPKYLFRKEGQNVTLSCEQNLNHDAMYWYRQDPGQGLRLIYYSQIVNDFQKGDIAEGYSVSREKKESFPLTVTSAQKNPTAFYLCASSRDGSYEQYFGPGTRLTVT.

The chain joins TRBV5-3 to TRBJ2-7, with 7 bases that match TRBD1. TRBV5-3 is an open reading frame, and its role is uncertain. The CDR3 spans 15 residues. Trimming cost V 0 bases and J 2 bases; bases outside gene matches: 5. This CDR3 reads CARSLDRGPTYEQYF. The CDR3 bases are TGTGCCAGAAGCTTGGACAGGGGACCTACCTACGAGCAGTACTTC.

The chain uses TRBV7-9 and TRBJ2-1; 9 bases are a match to TRBD1. V was clipped by 6 bases and J by 0 bases; unmatched bases: 3. The CDR3 has 15 residues. Per germline, CDR1 SEHNR and CDR2 FQNEAQ (reference sequence). CDR3 region: CASRTTGGSYNEQFF. The CDR3 DNA sequence: TGTGCCAGCAGAACGACAGGGGGCTCCTACAATGAGCAGTTCTTC.

The chain uses TRBV5-6 and TRBJ1-1; D may be TRBD1 (5 bases). The length of the CDR3 is 15 residues. V was shortened by 1 base and J by 1 base, with 11 bases between the two germline ends. Germline CDR1 reads SGHDT; CDR2 reads YYEEEE. Here the CDR3 reads CASSLFGGPNTEAFF. In DNA, the CDR3 is TGTGCCAGCAGCTTGTTTGGGGGTCCGAACACTGAAGCTTTCTTT.